Below are 7 T cell receptor beta chains sequenced from a single sample in a study of blood T cell repertoires in COVID-19 (dated by TCRdb to the early 2020s). Library creation used the immunoSEQ multiplex PCR assay. The immuneACCESS repertoire file appears here via TCRdb, limited to in-frame rearrangements. These files lack a portion of the clones; in checked studies, under half of the deficit traces to unresolved V genes, and the cause of the others is not known. The sample has approximately 380,000 clones on record, roughly 91% of them singletons. Clones ranked in the top ten supply 1.2% of the sample. Material: PBMCs or T cells enriched from blood (not recorded which). These receptors were taken from a woman aged 18-29 years who had recovered from COVID-19.

This clone was detected a few times. This chain joins TRBV5-1 and TRBJ1-3; 8 bases line up with TRBD1. The CDR3 is 15 residues long. CDR1 is SGHRS, CDR2 YFSETQ, per germline. V lost 2 bases to trimming and J lost 1 base; unmatched junction nucleotides: 2. This CDR3 is CASSLWTGSGNTIYF. DNA for the CDR3: TGCGCCAGCAGCTTATGGACAGGGTCTGGAAACACCATATATTTT.

The CDR3 sequence is CASSPPSTTDNEQFF. CDR3 coding DNA: TGTGCCAGCAGCCCGCCTTCGACTACCGACAATGAGCAGTTCTTC. The chain links TRBV9 to TRBJ2-1, with D maybe TRBD2 (5 bases). Trimming removed 4 bases from V and 5 bases from J, with 16 bases in between. Looked up from germline, CDR1 is SGDLS and CDR2 is YYNGEE. The CDR3 consists of 15 residues.

The chain has TRBV5-4 and TRBJ2-7; 13 nucleotides line up with TRBD2. Germline loops: CDR1 SGHNT, CDR2 YYREEE (reference sequence). Unmatched junction bases numbered 2, after V lost 7 bases and J lost 4 bases. This CDR3 region has 13 residues. CDR3 in amino acids: CASELAGGYEQYF. The CDR3 DNA reads TGTGCCAGCGAACTAGCGGGGGGGTACGAGCAGTACTTC. The full variable domain, in which reference TRBV5-4 and TRBJ2-7 provide the parts outside the CDR3, is ETGVTQSPTHLIKTRGQQVTLRCSSQSGHNTVSWYQQALGQGPQFIFQYYREEENGRGNFPPRFSGLQFPNYSSELNVNALELDDSALYLCASELAGGYEQYFGPGTRLTVT.

Concerning this clone: At one end the junction does not follow the germline gene, possibly because of a read error. The chain joins TRBV24-1 to TRBJ1-1; 7 nucleotides match TRBD1. Germline values: CDR1 KGHDR, CDR2 SFDVKD. The CDR3 totals 14 residues. This chain's CDR3 is CATSDLGTVTGAFF. The CDR3, as DNA: TGTGCCACCAGTGATTTGGGGACAGTCACTGGAGCTTTCTTT.

This clone was recorded only once. V is TRBV3-1 (or the pseudogene TRBV3-2) and J is TRBJ2-2, with 10 nucleotides matching TRBD2. Germline V gene sequence: CDR1 LGHDT, CDR2 YNNKEL (reference sequence). This CDR3 has 17 amino acids. J gave up 5 bases and V 0 bases, and 6 bases lay outside the gene matches. The CDR3 loop reads CASSQDPSGGRTGELFF. The CDR3 bases are TGTGCCAGCAGCCAAGACCCTAGCGGGGGTAGGACCGGGGAGCTGTTTTTT.

The chain links TRBV4-2 to TRBJ1-2; a weak D match, TRBD1 (6 bases). Trimming took 4 bases from V and 8 from J, leaving 14 bases between them. This CDR3 has 13 amino acids. Per the germline V gene, CDR1 is LGHNA and CDR2 is YNFKEQ. The CDR3 loop reads CASSPEGGRGYTF. The CDR3 nucleotides read TGTGCCAGCAGCCCAGAGGGGGGACGAGGCTACACCTTC.

This chain links TRBV5-6 with TRBJ2-7, with 10 bases matching TRBD1. The CDR3 is 15 residues long. Germline V lookup: CDR1 SGHDT, CDR2 YYEEEE. The junction had 4 bases not matched to a gene; V was cut back by 1 base and J by 3 bases. CDR3 residues: CASSLSGTGVYEQYF. CDR3 nucleotides: TGTGCCAGCAGCTTGTCCGGGACAGGGGTCTACGAGCAGTACTTC.